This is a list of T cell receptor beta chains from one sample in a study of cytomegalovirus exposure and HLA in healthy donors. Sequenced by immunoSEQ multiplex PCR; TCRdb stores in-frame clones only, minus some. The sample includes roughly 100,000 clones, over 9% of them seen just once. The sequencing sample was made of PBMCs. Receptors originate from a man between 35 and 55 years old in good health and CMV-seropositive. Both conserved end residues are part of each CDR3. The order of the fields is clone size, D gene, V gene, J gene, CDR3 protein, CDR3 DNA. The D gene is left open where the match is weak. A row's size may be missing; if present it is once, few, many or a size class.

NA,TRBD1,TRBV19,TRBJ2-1,CASSIVARQGDEQFF,TGTGCCAGTAGTATAGTAGCGCGACAGGGCGATGAGCAGTTCTTC
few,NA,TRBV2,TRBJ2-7,CASRGSLEQYF,TGTGCCAGCAGGGGGAGTCTCGAGCAGTACTTC
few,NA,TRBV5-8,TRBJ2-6,CASSLGTRPGANVLTF,TGTGCCAGCAGCTTGGGGACAAGACCTGGGGCCAACGTCCTGACTTTC
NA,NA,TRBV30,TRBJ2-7,CAWSTGADSAYEQYF,TGTGCCTGGAGTACCGGGGCGGACAGCGCCTACGAGCAGTACTTC
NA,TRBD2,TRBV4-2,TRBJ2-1,CASSQLTSQPFGDEQFF,TGTGCCAGCAGCCAACTGACTAGCCAACCTTTTGGGGATGAGCAGTTCTTC
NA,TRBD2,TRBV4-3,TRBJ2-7,CASSPSLASGRAPEQYF,TGCGCCAGCAGTCCCTCCCTCGCTAGCGGGAGGGCCCCCGAGCAGTACTTC
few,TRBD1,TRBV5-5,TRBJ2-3,CASSLGTGGRGTQYF,TGTGCCAGCAGCTTAGGGACAGGTGGGCGGGGTACGCAGTATTTT
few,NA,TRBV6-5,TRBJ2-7,CASSKVASSYEQYF,TGTGCCAGCAGTAAGGTAGCGAGCTCCTACGAGCAGTACTTC
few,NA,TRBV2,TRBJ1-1,CASRRGMNTEAFF,TGTGCCTCCCGGAGGGGCATGAACACTGAAGCTTTCTTT
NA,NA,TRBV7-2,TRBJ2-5,CASSSDTYQETQYF,TGTGCCAGCAGCTCAGACACGTACCAAGAGACCCAGTACTTC
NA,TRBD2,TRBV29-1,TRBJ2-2,CSAIGLAGGELFF,TGCAGCGCAATTGGACTAGCCGGCGGGGAGCTGTTTTTT
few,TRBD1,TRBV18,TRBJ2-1,CASSPPQGALNEQFF,TGTGCCAGCTCACCACCTCAGGGGGCCTTGAATGAGCAGTTCTTC
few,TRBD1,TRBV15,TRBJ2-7,CATSAKRQGHEQYF,TGTGCCACCAGCGCTAAGCGACAGGGCCACGAGCAGTACTTC
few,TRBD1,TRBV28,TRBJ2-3,CATVDRGRTDTQYF,TGTGCCACCGTGGACAGGGGGCGCACAGATACGCAGTATTTT
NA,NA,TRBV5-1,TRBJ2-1,CASSLRDSSANEQFF,TGCGCCAGCAGCCTCCGGGACTCGTCTGCGAATGAGCAGTTCTTC
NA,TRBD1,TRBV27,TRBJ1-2,CATGTGIYGYTF,TGTGCAACCGGGACAGGGATCTATGGCTACACCTTC
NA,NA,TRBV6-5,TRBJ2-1,CASSYSAASSYNEQFF,TGTGCCAGCAGTTACTCGGCGGCGAGCTCCTACAATGAGCAGTTCTTC
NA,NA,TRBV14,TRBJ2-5,CASSQDQGKETQYF,TGTGCCAGCAGCCAAGATCAGGGGAAAGAGACCCAGTACTTC
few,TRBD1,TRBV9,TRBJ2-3,CASSFGQGFLDTQYF,TGTGCCAGCAGCTTTGGACAGGGCTTCTTAGATACGCAGTATTTT
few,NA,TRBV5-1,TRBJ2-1,CASSQGGVGSYNEQFF,TGCGCCAGCAGCCAAGGAGGTGTCGGCTCCTACAATGAGCAGTTCTTC
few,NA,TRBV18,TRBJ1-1,CASSQTAGTEAFF,TGTGCCAGCTCACAAACGGCGGGCACTGAAGCTTTCTTT
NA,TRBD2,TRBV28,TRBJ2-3,CASSIISTSGSTDTQYF,TGTGCCAGCAGCATCATTTCGACTAGCGGGAGCACAGATACGCAGTATTTT
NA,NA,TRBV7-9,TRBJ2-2,CASRPLTGVTGELFF,TGTGCCAGCAGACCTTTGACGGGAGTAACCGGGGAGCTGTTTTTT
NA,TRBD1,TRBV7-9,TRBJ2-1,CASSHRDSTYNEQFF,TGTGCCAGCAGCCACCGGGACAGCACCTACAATGAGCAGTTCTTC
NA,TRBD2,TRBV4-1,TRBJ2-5,CASSQQGGVYQETQYF,TGCGCCAGCAGCCAGCAGGGAGGGGTTTATCAAGAGACCCAGTACTTC
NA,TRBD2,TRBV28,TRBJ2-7,CASSSSLVGGAYEQYF,TGCGCCAGCAGTTCGTCTTTGGTGGGAGGGGCCTACGAGCAGTACTTC
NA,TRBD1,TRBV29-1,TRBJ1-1,CSVRTGGTEAFF,TGCAGCGTACGAACAGGGGGCACTGAAGCTTTCTTT
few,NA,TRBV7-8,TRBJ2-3,CASSLYTDTQYF,TGTGCCAGCAGCTTGTACACAGATACGCAGTATTTT
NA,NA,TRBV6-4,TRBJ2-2,CASSLSNTGELFF,TGTGCCAGCAGTTTATCGAACACCGGGGAGCTGTTTTTT
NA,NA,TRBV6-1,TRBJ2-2,CATPGGSGELFF,TGTGCCACTCCAGGAGGATCCGGGGAGCTGTTTTTT
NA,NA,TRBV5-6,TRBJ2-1,CASSWGPNEQFF,TGTGCCAGCAGCTGGGGCCCGAATGAGCAGTTCTTC
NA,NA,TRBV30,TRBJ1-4,CAWDINEKLFF,TGTGCCTGGGACATTAATGAAAAACTGTTTTTT
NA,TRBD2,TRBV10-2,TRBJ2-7,CASSQDPSGGEQYF,TGCGCCAGCAGTCAGGACCCTAGCGGGGGCGAGCAGTACTTC
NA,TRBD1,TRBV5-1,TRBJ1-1,CASSLGTGTNTEAFF,TGCGCCAGCAGCTTGGGGACAGGGACGAACACTGAAGCTTTCTTT
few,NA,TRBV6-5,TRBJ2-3,CASSYTGPNTDTQYF,TGTGCCAGCAGTTACACAGGACCTAACACAGATACGCAGTATTTT
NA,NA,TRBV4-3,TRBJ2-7,CASSRVSSGVYEQYF,TGCGCCAGCAGCCGAGTTAGTTCGGGGGTCTACGAGCAGTACTTC
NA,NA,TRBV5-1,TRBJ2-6,CASSLGLSSGGANVLTF,TGCGCCAGCAGCTTGGGACTTTCCTCGGGTGGGGCCAACGTCCTGACTTTC
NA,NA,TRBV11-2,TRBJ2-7,CASSLVSQGSYEQYF,TGTGCCAGCAGCTTAGTCAGTCAGGGATCCTACGAGCAGTACTTC
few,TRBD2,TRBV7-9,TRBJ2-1,CASSLVGLAMSSYNEQFF,TGTGCCAGCAGCTTAGTGGGACTAGCGATGAGCTCCTACAATGAGCAGTTCTTC
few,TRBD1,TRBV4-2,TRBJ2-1,CASSQVDRVDPEQFF,TGTGCCAGCAGCCAAGTCGACAGGGTGGACCCTGAGCAGTTCTTC
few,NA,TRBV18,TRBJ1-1,CASSPADGFGTEAFF,TGTGCCAGCTCACCTGCGGATGGGTTTGGGACTGAAGCTTTCTTT
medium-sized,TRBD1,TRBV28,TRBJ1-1,CASSPWPASDRGGTEAFF,TGTGCCAGCAGTCCATGGCCCGCTTCGGACAGGGGCGGGACTGAAGCTTTCTTT
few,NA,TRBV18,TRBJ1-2,CASSPTTGPYGYTF,TGTGCCAGCTCACCAACCACAGGACCCTATGGCTACACCTTC
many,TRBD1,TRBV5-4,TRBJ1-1,CASSLSTGGTEAFF,TGTGCCAGCAGCTTATCGACAGGGGGGACTGAAGCTTTCTTT
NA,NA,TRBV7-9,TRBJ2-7,CASSPVSENEQYF,TGTGCCAGCAGTCCCGTTTCGGAGAACGAGCAGTACTTC
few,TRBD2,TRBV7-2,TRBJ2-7,CASSSSGRAEQYF,TGTGCCAGCAGTTCTAGCGGGAGGGCCGAGCAGTACTTC
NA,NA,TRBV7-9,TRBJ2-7,CASSPPEGRYEQYF,TGTGCCAGCAGCCCCCCGGAGGGCCGCTACGAGCAGTACTTC
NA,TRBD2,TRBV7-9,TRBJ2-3,CASSTSSGGTDTQYF,TGTGCCAGCAGCACATCTAGCGGGGGGACAGATACGCAGTATTTT
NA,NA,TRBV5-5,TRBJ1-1,CASTLEGGNTEAFF,TGTGCCAGCACCCTGGAGGGCGGGAACACTGAAGCTTTCTTT
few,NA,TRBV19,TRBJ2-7,CASSFRRTSPNEQYF,TGTGCCAGTAGTTTCAGGCGAACATCCCCTAACGAGCAGTACTTC
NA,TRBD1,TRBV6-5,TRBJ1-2,CASSYSGTVSNYGYTF,TGTGCCAGCAGTTACTCTGGGACAGTCTCTAACTATGGCTACACCTTC
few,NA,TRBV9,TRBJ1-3,CASSTRTPGGSGNTIYF,TGTGCCAGCAGCACCCGTACCCCGGGAGGCTCTGGAAACACCATATATTTT
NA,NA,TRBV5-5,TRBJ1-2,CASSIQVNYGYTF,TGTGCCAGCAGCATCCAGGTTAACTATGGCTACACCTTC
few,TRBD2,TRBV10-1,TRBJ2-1,CASRRLAGNNEQFF,TGCGCCAGCCGCCGATTAGCGGGAAACAATGAGCAGTTCTTC
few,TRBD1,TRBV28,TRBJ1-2,CASSVGTGNYGYTF,TGTGCCAGCTCTGTTGGGACAGGGAACTATGGCTACACCTTC
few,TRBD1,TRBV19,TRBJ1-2,CASSTPGLGQGYGYTF,TGTGCCAGTAGTACGCCCGGATTGGGACAGGGCTATGGCTACACCTTC
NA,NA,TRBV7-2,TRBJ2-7,CASSFDRTQYEQYF,TGTGCCAGCAGCTTTGATCGGACACAGTACGAGCAGTACTTC
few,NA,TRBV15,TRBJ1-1,CATSRLDMGFTEAFF,TGTGCCACCAGCAGATTGGACATGGGGTTCACTGAAGCTTTCTTT
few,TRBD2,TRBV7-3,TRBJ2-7,CASSPAGDKAEQYF,TGTGCCAGCAGCCCAGCGGGGGACAAAGCTGAGCAGTACTTC
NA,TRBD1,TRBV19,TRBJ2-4,CASSTNYGQGNIQYF,TGTGCCAGTAGTACCAACTACGGACAGGGAAACATTCAGTACTTC